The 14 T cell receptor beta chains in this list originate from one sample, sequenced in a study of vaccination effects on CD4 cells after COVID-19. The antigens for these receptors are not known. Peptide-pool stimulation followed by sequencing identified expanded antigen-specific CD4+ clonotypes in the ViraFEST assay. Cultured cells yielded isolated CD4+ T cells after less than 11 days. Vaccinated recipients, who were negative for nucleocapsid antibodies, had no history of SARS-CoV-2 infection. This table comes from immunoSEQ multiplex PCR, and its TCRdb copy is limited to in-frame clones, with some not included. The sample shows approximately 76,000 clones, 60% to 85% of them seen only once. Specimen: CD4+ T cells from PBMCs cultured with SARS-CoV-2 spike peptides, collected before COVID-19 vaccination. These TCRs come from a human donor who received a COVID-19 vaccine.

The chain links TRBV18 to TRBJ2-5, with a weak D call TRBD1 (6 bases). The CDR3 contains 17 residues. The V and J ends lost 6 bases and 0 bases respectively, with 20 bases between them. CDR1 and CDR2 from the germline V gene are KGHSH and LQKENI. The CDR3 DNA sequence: TGTGCCAGCTCGGCCTATTCTTCAGGGGCCAACCAAGAGACCCAGTACTTC. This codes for CASSAYSSGANQETQYF.

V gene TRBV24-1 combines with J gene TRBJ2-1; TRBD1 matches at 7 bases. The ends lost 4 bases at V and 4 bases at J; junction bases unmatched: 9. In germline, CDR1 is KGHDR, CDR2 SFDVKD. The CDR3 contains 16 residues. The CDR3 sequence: CATSDGRQGDYNEQFF. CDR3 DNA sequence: TGTGCCACCAGTGACGGTCGACAGGGAGATTACAATGAGCAGTTCTTC.

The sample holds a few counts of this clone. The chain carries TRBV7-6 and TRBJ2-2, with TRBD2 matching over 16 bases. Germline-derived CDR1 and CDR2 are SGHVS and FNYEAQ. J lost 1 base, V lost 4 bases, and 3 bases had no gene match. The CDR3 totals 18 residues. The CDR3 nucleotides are TGTGCCAGCAGCTGGGGACTAGCGGGGGGGAAGAACACCGGGGAGCTGTTTTTT. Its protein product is CASSWGLAGGKNTGELFF.

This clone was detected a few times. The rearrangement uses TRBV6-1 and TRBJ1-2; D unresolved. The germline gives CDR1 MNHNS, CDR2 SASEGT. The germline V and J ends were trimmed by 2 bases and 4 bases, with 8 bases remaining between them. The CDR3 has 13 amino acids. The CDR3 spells CASSERTAYGYTF. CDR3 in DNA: TGTGCCAGCAGTGAAAGAACAGCCTATGGCTACACCTTC.

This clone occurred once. The CDR3 region has the DNA TGTGCCAGCAGCCCGGGACAACTTGAAAAACTGTTTTTT. It codes for CASSPGQLEKLFF. The V gene is TRBV7-9, the J gene TRBJ1-4, with D possibly being TRBD1 (6 bases). With 5 bases removed from V and 7 bases from J, the gap between germline ends came to 11 bases. The CDR3 loop spans 13 amino acids. Looked up from germline, CDR1 is SEHNR and CDR2 is FQNEAQ (reference sequence). The full variable domain, completed using reference TRBV7-9 and TRBJ1-4, is DTGVSQNPRHKITKRGQNVTFRCDPISEHNRLYWYRQTLGQGPEFLTYFQNEAQLEKSRLLSDRFSAERPKGSFSTLEIQRTEQGDSAMYLCASSPGQLEKLFFGSGTQLSVL.

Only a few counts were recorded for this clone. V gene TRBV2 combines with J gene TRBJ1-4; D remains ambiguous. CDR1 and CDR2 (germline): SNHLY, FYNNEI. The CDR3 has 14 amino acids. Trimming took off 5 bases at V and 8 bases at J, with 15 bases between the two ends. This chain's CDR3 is CASSSRVGGEKLFF. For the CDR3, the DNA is TGTGCCAGCAGTTCGAGGGTGGGCGGGGAAAAACTGTTTTTT. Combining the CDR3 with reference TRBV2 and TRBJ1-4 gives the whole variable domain EPEVTQTPSHQVTQMGQEVILRCVPISNHLYFYWYRQILGQKVEFLVSFYNNEISEKSEIFDDQFSVERPDGSNFTLKIRSTKLEDSAMYFCASSSRVGGEKLFFGSGTQLSVL.

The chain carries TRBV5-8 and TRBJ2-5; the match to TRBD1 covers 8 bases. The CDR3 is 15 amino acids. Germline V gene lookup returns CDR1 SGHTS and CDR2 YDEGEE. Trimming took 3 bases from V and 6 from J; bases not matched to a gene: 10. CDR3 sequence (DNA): TGTGCCAGCAGCTCCTCGGACAGGGTTACAAAGACCCAGTACTTC. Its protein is CASSSSDRVTKTQYF. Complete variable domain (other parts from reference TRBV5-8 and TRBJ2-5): EAGVTQSPTHLIKTRGQQATLRCSPISGHTSVYWYQQALGLGLQFLLWYDEGEERNRGNFPPRFSGRQFPNYSSELNVNALELEDSALYLCASSSSDRVTKTQYFGPGTRLLVL.

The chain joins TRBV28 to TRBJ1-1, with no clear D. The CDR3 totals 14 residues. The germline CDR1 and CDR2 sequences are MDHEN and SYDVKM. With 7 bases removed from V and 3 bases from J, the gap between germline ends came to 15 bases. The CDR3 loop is CASKWGGQDTEAFF. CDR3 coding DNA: TGTGCCAGCAAGTGGGGAGGGCAGGACACTGAAGCTTTCTTT.

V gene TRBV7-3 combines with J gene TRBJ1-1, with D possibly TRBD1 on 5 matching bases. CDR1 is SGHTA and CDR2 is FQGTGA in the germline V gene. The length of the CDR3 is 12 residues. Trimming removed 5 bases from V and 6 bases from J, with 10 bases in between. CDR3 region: CASSATDAEAFF. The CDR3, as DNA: TGTGCCAGCAGCGCGACAGACGCTGAAGCTTTCTTT.

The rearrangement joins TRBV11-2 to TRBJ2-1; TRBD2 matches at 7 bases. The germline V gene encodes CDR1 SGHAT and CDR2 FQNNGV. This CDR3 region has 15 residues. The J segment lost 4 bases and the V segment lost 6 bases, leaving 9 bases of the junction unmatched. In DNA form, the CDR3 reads TGTGCCAGCAGGCATGCTAGCGGAGCATACAATGAGCAGTTCTTC. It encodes CASRHASGAYNEQFF.

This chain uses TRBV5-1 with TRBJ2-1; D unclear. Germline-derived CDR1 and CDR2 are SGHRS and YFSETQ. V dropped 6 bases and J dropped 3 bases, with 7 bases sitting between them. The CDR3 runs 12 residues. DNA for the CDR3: TGCGCCAGCAAACAGAGCTACAATGAGCAGTTCTTC. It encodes CASKQSYNEQFF.

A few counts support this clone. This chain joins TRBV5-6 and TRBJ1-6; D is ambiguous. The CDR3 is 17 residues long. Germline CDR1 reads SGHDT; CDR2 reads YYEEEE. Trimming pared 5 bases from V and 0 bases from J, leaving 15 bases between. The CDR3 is CASRRGRQSSYNSPLHF. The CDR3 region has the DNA TGTGCCAGCAGAAGAGGACGGCAAAGCTCCTATAATTCACCCCTCCACTTT.

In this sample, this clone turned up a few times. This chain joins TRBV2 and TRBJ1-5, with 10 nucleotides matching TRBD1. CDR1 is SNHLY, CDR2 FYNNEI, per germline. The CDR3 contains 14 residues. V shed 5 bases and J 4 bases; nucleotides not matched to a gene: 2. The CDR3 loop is CASSRQGANQPQHF. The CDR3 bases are TGTGCCAGCAGTCGACAGGGGGCGAATCAGCCCCAGCATTTT.

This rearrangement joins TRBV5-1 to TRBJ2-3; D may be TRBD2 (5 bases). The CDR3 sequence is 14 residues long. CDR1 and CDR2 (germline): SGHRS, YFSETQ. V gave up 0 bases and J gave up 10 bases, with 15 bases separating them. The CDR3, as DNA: TGCGCCAGCAGCTTGGCCTCGGATGCCGGGGCGCAGTATTTT. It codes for CASSLASDAGAQYF.